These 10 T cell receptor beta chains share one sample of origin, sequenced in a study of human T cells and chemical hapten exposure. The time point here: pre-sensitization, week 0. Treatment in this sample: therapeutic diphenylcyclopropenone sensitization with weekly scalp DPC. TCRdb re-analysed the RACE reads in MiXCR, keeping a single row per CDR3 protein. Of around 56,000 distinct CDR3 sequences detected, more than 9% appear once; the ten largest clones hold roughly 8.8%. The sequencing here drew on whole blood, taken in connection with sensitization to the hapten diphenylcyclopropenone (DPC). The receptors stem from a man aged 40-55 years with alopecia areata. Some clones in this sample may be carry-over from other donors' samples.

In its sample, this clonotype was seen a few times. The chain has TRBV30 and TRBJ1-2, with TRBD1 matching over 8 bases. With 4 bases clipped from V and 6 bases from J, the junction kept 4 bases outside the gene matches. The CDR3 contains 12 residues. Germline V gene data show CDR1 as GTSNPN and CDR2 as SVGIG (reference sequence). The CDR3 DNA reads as TGTGCCTGGAATACAGGGGGTGATGGCTACACCTTC. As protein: CAWNTGGDGYTF. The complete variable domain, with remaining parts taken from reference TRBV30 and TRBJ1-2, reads SQTIHQWPATLVQPVGSPLSLECTVEGTSNPNLYWYRQAAGRGLQLLFYSVGIGQISSEVPQNLSASRPQDRQFILSSKKLLLSDSGFYLCAWNTGGDGYTFGSGTRLTVV.

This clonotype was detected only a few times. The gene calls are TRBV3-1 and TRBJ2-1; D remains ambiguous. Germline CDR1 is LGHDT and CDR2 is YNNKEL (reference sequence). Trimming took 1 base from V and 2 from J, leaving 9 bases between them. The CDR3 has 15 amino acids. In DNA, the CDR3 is TGTGCCAGCAGCCAAGTGGTGGGCCCCTACAATGAGCAGTTCTTC. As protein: CASSQVVGPYNEQFF.

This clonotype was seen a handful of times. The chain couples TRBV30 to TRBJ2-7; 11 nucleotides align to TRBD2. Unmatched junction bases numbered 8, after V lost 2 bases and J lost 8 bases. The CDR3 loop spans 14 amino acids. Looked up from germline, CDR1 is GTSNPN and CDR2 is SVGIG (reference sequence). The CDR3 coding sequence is TGTGCCTGGAGTTCGCTAGCGGGAGGAACAAAGCAGTACTTC. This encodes CAWSSLAGGTKQYF.

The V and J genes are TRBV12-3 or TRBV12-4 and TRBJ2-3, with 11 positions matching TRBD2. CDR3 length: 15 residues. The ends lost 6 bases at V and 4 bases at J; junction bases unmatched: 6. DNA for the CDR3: TGTGCCAGCAGCAAACTAGCGGGAGACGCAGATACGCAGTATTTT. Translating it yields CASSKLAGDADTQYF.

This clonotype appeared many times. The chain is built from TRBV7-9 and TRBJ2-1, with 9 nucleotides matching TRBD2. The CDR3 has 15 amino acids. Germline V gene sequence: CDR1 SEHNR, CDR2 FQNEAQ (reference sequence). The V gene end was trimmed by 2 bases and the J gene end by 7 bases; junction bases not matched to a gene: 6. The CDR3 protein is CASSLISGSGNEQFF. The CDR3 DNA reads TGTGCCAGCAGCTTAATTAGCGGGAGTGGAAATGAGCAGTTCTTC.

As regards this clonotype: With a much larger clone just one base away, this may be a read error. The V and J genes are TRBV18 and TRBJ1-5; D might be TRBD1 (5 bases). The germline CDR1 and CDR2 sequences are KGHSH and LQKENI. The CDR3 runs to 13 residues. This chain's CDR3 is CVSSLDIYQPQHF. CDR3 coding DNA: TGTGTCAGCTCACTGGACATTTATCAGCCCCAGCATTTT.

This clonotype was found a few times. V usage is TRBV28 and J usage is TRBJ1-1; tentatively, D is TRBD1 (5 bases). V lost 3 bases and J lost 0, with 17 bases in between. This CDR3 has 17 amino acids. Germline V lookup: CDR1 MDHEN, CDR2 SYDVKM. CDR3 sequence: CASSFGTLGRLNTEAFF. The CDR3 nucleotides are TGTGCCAGCAGTTTTGGTACGTTGGGGCGATTGAACACTGAAGCTTTCTTT.

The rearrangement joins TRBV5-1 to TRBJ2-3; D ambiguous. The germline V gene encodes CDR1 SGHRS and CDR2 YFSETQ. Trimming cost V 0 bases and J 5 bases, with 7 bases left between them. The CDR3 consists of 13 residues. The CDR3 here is CASSLDSQDTQYF. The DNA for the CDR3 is TGCGCCAGCAGCTTGGACAGTCAAGATACGCAGTATTTT.

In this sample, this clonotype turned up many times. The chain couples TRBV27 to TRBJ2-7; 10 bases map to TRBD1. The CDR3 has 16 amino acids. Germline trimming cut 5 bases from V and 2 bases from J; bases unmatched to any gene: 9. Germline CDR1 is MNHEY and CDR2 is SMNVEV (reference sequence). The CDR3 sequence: CASSTLGQGSPYEQYF. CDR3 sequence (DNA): TGTGCCAGCAGTACCCTGGGACAGGGGTCTCCCTACGAGCAGTACTTC.

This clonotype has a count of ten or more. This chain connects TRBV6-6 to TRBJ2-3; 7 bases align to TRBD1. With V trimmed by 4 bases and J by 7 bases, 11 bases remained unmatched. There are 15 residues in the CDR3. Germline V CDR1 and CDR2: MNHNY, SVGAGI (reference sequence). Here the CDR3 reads CASSLRDRALYTQYF. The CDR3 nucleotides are TGTGCCAGCAGTTTACGAGACAGGGCCTTATATACGCAGTATTTT.